This TCR beta chain was observed in a study of T cell repertoires in cytomegalovirus infection. Study as a whole: It can be stated that public TCR beta signatures indicated CMV infection as well as a matching HLA type.

TCRdb reprocessed the reads via MiXCR and lists one record per CDR3 protein. The sample includes approximately 170,000 distinct CDR3 sequences, roughly 17% of them seen just once. Germline CDR1 and CDR2: SGHVS and FNYEAQ. The CDR3 is 15 amino acids. Trimming cost V 5 bases and J 2 bases; bases outside gene matches: 8. This clonotype was seen a few times. This TCR was recovered from a human donor in good health (CMV status not recorded). Some clones in this sample may be carry-over from other donors' samples. The V gene is TRBV7-6, the J gene TRBJ2-7; 8 bases are a match to TRBD2. The sequenced sample was CD8+ T cells from PBMCs. CDR3 DNA sequence: TGTGCCAGCAGCATCGGGGGGGGTTTAACCTACGAGCAGTACTTC. Translated: CASSIGGGLTYEQYF.